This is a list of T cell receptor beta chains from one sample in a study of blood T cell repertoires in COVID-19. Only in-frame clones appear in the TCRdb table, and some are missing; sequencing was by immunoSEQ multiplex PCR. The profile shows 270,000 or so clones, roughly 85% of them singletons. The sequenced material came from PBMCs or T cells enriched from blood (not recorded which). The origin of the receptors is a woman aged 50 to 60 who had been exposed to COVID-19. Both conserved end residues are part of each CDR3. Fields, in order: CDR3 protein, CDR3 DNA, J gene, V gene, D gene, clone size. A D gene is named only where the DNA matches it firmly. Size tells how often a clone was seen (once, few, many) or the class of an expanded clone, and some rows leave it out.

CASSLDHSSNQPQHF,TGCGCCAGCAGCTTGGATCACAGTAGCAATCAGCCCCAGCATTTT,TRBJ1-5,TRBV5-1,NA,NA
CASSLLLSTDTQYF,TGCGCCAGCAGCTTGCTCTTAAGCACAGATACGCAGTATTTT,TRBJ2-3,TRBV5-1,NA,once
CASSLGQGETQYF,TGTGCCAGCAGTCTCGGACAGGGAGAGACCCAGTACTTC,TRBJ2-5,TRBV25-1,TRBD1,NA
CASFSGGARDTEAFF,TGTGCCAGCTTCTCAGGGGGCGCGAGGGACACTGAAGCTTTCTTT,TRBJ1-1,TRBV6-5,TRBD1,NA
CASRQTEDNSPLHF,TGTGCCAGCAGGCAGACAGAGGATAATTCACCCCTCCACTTT,TRBJ1-6,TRBV6-5,NA,NA
CATKDRSNTGELFF,TGTGCCACCAAGGACAGGTCGAACACCGGGGAGCTGTTTTTT,TRBJ2-2,TRBV24-1,TRBD1,NA
CASSPYSGENSPLHF,TGTGCCAGCAGCCCATATTCAGGGGAGAATTCACCCCTCCACTTT,TRBJ1-6,TRBV11-2,NA,NA
CASSSRRGTNTIYF,TGTGCCAGCAGCTCCCGCCGGGGGACAAACACCATATATTTT,TRBJ1-3,TRBV5-8,NA,NA
CASSLGAGTQPQHF,TGTGCCAGCAGTTTAGGTGCGGGGACCCAGCCCCAGCATTTT,TRBJ1-5,TRBV28,NA,NA
CASSLGSGGGRYNEQFF,TGTGCCAGCAGCTTGGGGAGCGGAGGGGGCCGCTACAATGAGCAGTTCTTC,TRBJ2-1,TRBV5-4,NA,NA
CASSEVRGPYGYTF,TGTGCCAGCAGTGAAGTCAGGGGCCCCTATGGCTACACCTTC,TRBJ1-2,TRBV2,NA,NA
CASSWTASTDTQYF,TGTGCCAGCAGTTGGACAGCTAGCACAGATACGCAGTATTTT,TRBJ2-3,TRBV27,NA,NA
CASSLEPYGTDTQYF,TGCGCCAGCAGCTTGGAACCCTACGGGACAGATACGCAGTATTTT,TRBJ2-3,TRBV5-1,NA,NA
CSVGYQLAGIQAEAFF,TGCAGCGTTGGGTACCAACTAGCGGGGATCCAGGCTGAAGCTTTCTTT,TRBJ1-1,TRBV29-1,NA,NA
CASSRALARDNEQFF,TGCGCCAGCAGCCGGGCATTGGCTCGAGACAATGAGCAGTTCTTC,TRBJ2-1,TRBV4-1,NA,NA
CAKQGTRNADTQYF,TGTGCCAAGCAGGGAACCAGGAATGCAGATACGCAGTATTTT,TRBJ2-3,TRBV2,NA,NA
CASSDSGGNQPQHF,TGTGCCAGCAGTGATTCGGGGGGCAATCAGCCCCAGCATTTT,TRBJ1-5,TRBV25-1,NA,few
CASSEGASGGADTQYF,TGTGCCAGCAGTGAGGGGGCTAGCGGGGGCGCAGATACGCAGTATTTT,TRBJ2-3,TRBV6-1,TRBD2,once
CASSVEPTGRTEAFF,TGTGCCAGCAGCGTAGAGCCGACAGGACGTACTGAAGCTTTCTTT,TRBJ1-1,TRBV9,NA,NA
CASSSQGGADTQYF,TGCGCCAGCAGCTCGCAAGGGGGGGCAGATACGCAGTATTTT,TRBJ2-3,TRBV5-1,NA,NA
CASSPQVLVNTEAFF,TGTGCCAGCAGCCCCCAGGTCCTGGTGAACACTGAAGCTTTCTTT,TRBJ1-1,TRBV7-6,NA,NA
CASSLREITGFGTEAFF,TGTGCCAGCAGCCTCAGAGAAATTACAGGTTTCGGGACTGAAGCTTTCTTT,TRBJ1-1,TRBV11-2,NA,many
CASSLYRGYVNTEAFF,TGTGCCAGCAGTTTATATAGGGGATACGTGAACACTGAAGCTTTCTTT,TRBJ1-1,TRBV28,NA,NA
CASRFTGIEAFF,TGTGCCAGCAGGTTTACAGGGATCGAAGCTTTCTTT,TRBJ1-1,TRBV7-9,NA,NA
CASSQGGLYGYTF,TGTGCCAGCAGCCAAGGAGGGCTCTATGGCTACACCTTC,TRBJ1-2,TRBV3-1/TRBV3-2,NA,NA
CASSPTGMGDTEAFF,TGTGCCAGCAGCCCGACAGGGATGGGAGACACTGAAGCTTTCTTT,TRBJ1-1,TRBV3-1/TRBV3-2,TRBD1,NA
CASRPSGKMAGNTIYF,TGTGCCAGCAGACCTTCAGGGAAAATGGCTGGAAACACCATATATTTT,TRBJ1-3,TRBV28,NA,few
CASSLMERGPSYEQYF,TGCGCCAGCAGCTTGATGGAGCGGGGGCCCTCCTACGAGCAGTACTTC,TRBJ2-7,TRBV5-1,TRBD2,NA
CASSQGNEKLFF,TGCGCCAGCAGCCAGGGGAATGAAAAACTGTTTTTT,TRBJ1-4,TRBV5-1,NA,NA
CSASGLGTADSPLHF,TGCAGTGCTAGTGGATTGGGGACAGCGGATTCACCCCTCCACTTT,TRBJ1-6,TRBV20-1,TRBD1,NA
CAWSIDRGGGYTF,TGTGCCTGGAGTATCGACAGGGGTGGTGGCTACACCTTC,TRBJ1-2,TRBV30,TRBD1,NA
CASSPGTFTGANVLTF,TGTGCCAGCAGCCCCGGGACTTTCACCGGGGCCAACGTCCTGACTTTC,TRBJ2-6,TRBV3-1/TRBV3-2,NA,NA
CASSQQGGSPLHF,TGTGCCAGCAGCCAACAGGGGGGCTCACCCCTCCACTTT,TRBJ1-6,TRBV3-1/TRBV3-2,TRBD1,few
CASSLALRGQGDEQFF,TGTGCCAGCAGCTTAGCACTAAGGGGGCAGGGGGATGAGCAGTTCTTC,TRBJ2-1,TRBV7-9,TRBD1,NA
CASSQAGLDIHTGELFF,TGCGCCAGCAGCCAAGCGGGTTTGGACATCCACACCGGGGAGCTGTTTTTT,TRBJ2-2,TRBV4-1,NA,NA
CASSYLNTEAFF,TGTGCCAGCTCCTATCTGAACACTGAAGCTTTCTTT,TRBJ1-1,TRBV18,NA,NA
CASSPTSGAFYEQYF,TGTGCCAGCAGTCCCACTAGCGGGGCTTTCTACGAGCAGTACTTC,TRBJ2-7,TRBV11-1,TRBD2,NA
CASSQDLADKVYGYTF,TGCGCCAGCAGCCAAGATTTGGCGGACAAGGTTTATGGCTACACCTTC,TRBJ1-2,TRBV4-3,NA,once
CASSLTTGVGYGYTF,TGTGCCAGCAGTTTAACGACAGGGGTCGGGTATGGCTACACCTTC,TRBJ1-2,TRBV27,TRBD1,NA
CASSQDRGPYEQYF,TGCGCCAGCAGCCAAGACAGGGGACCCTACGAGCAGTACTTC,TRBJ2-7,TRBV4-1,NA,NA
CASSSGTYSNQPQHF,TGTGCCAGCAGCTCGGGGACTTATAGCAATCAGCCCCAGCATTTT,TRBJ1-5,TRBV11-2,NA,NA
CAISNSGASYNEQFF,TGTGCCATCAGCAACTCTGGGGCTTCCTACAATGAGCAGTTCTTC,TRBJ2-1,TRBV10-3,NA,NA
CASAEGAAYEQYF,TGTGCCAGCGCGGAGGGGGCGGCCTACGAGCAGTACTTC,TRBJ2-7,TRBV7-8,NA,NA
CASSLCPPAGGDFATEAFF,TGTGCCAGCAGCTTATGTCCCCCGGCAGGGGGCGATTTTGCCACTGAAGCTTTCTTT,TRBJ1-1,TRBV5-4,TRBD1,NA
CASSEARDNRSGYTF,TGTGCCAGCAGTGAAGCCCGGGACAACCGATCTGGCTACACCTTC,TRBJ1-2,TRBV2,NA,NA
CASSRPPGSSYEQYF,TGTGCCAGCAGCCGCCCGCCCGGTAGCTCCTACGAGCAGTACTTC,TRBJ2-7,TRBV7-6,NA,NA